Presented here are 25 T cell receptor beta chains from one specimen sequenced in a study of beta chain features in type 1 diabetes. Investigators reverse transcribed all isolated RNA, so they sequenced expressed TCRB transcripts. Sequencing used immunoSEQ multiplex PCR; TCRdb keeps in-frame clones, though not all of them. The sample holds 250,000 to 350,000 clones, 14% seen once. General study results and limits: Shorter TCRB CDR3s, moderately but significantly so, marked every one of the four CD4+ subsets in Type 1 diabetes patients.

Their antigens remain unidentified. Input material: naive CD4+ T cells from blood. Every receptor here comes from a man between 25 and 39 years old with type 1 diabetes.

This CDR3 reads CATSRDSSSTDTQYF. For the CDR3, the DNA is TGTGCCACCAGCAGGGACTCGTCTAGCACAGATACGCAGTATTTT. The rearrangement links TRBV15 to TRBJ2-3; TRBD2 is a possible D gene (5 bases). This CDR3 spans 15 amino acids. CDR1 LNHNV and CDR2 YYDKDF come from the germline V gene (reference sequence). V gave up 3 bases and J gave up 0 bases, with 10 bases separating them. The full variable domain, its missing parts supplied by reference TRBV15 and TRBJ2-3, is DAMVIQNPRYQVTQFGKPVTLSCSQTLNHNVMYWYQQKSSQAPKLLFHYYDKDFNNEADTPDNFQSRRPNTSFCFLDIRSPGLGDTAMYLCATSRDSSSTDTQYFGPGTRLTVL.

V is TRBV18 and J is TRBJ2-1, with 8 bases that match TRBD1. CDR3 size: 15 residues. CDR1 is KGHSH and CDR2 is LQKENI in the germline V gene. V was clipped by 0 bases and J by 9 bases; unmatched bases: 7. CDR3 bases: TGTGCCAGCTCACCACCGTGGACAGGGCCCACTGAGCAGTTCTTC. Its translation is CASSPPWTGPTEQFF.

This chain uses TRBV28 with TRBJ2-3; no firm D call. CDR1 is MDHEN, CDR2 SYDVKM, per germline. The CDR3 spans 13 residues. Trimming took off 10 bases at V and 6 bases at J, with 17 bases between the two ends. CDR3 in amino acids: CATIYPDGDTQYF. The DNA for the CDR3 is TGTGCCACCATTTATCCTGACGGGGATACGCAGTATTTT.

The CDR3 sequence is CASLDGGTEAFF. The CDR3 nucleotides read TGTGCCAGCTTAGATGGCGGGACTGAAGCTTTCTTT. The chain has TRBV6-1 and TRBJ1-1; D uncertain. Germline loops: CDR1 MNHNS, CDR2 SASEGT. With 8 bases removed from V and 5 bases from J, the gap between germline ends came to 12 bases. There are 12 residues in the CDR3.

This chain joins TRBV28 and TRBJ2-5; 7 bases are a match to TRBD1. Germline lookup yields CDR1 MDHEN and CDR2 SYDVKM. The CDR3 runs 16 residues. Unmatched junction bases numbered 12, after V lost 4 bases and J lost 4 bases. The CDR3 sequence is CASSSSRGPTRETQYF. The CDR3 DNA follows: TGTGCCAGCAGTTCCTCGAGGGGGCCCACGCGAGAGACCCAGTACTTC.

This clone appeared a few times. The chain employs TRBV2 and TRBJ2-1, with a possible D match to TRBD2 (6 bases). The CDR3 length is 11 residues. V was trimmed by 8 bases and J by 9 bases, leaving 11 bases between them. Germline V CDR1 and CDR2: SNHLY, FYNNEI. The CDR3 DNA is TGTGCCAGCGGGGGGAATAGTGAGCAGTTCTTC. Protein product: CASGGNSEQFF.

The rearrangement joins TRBV5-1 to TRBJ2-5, with a weak D call TRBD1 (5 bases). The CDR3 has 13 amino acids. Germline V gives CDR1 SGHRS, CDR2 YFSETQ. The ends were cut back, 0 bases at V and 5 bases at J, with 8 bases in the middle. Written as DNA, the CDR3 is TGCGCCAGCAGCTTGGAAGGGGCGGAGACCCAGTACTTC. It translates to CASSLEGAETQYF.

This chain uses TRBV25-1 with TRBJ2-6; maybe TRBD1 (6 bases). This CDR3 comprises 17 residues. Germline-derived CDR1 and CDR2 are MGHDK and SYGVNS. V was cut by 4 bases and J by 0 bases, with 13 bases left in between. The CDR3: CASSGVQGSSGANVLTF. The CDR3 bases are TGTGCCAGCAGTGGCGTACAGGGTAGCTCTGGGGCCAACGTCCTGACTTTC.

This clone was observed a few times. In nucleotides, the CDR3 is TGTGCCACCGGTGGACTAGCGGACTACAATGAGCAGTTCTTC. Residues: CATGGLADYNEQFF. This rearrangement joins TRBV19 to TRBJ2-1; 10 nucleotides align to TRBD2. Trimming removed 10 bases from V and 3 bases from J; junction bases left unmatched: 6. Germline CDR1 and CDR2: LNHDA and SQIVND (reference sequence). The CDR3 consists of 14 residues.

This chain joins TRBV5-1 and TRBJ1-3; D may be TRBD1 (5 bases). This CDR3 is 13 amino acids long. The germline CDR1 and CDR2 sequences are SGHRS and YFSETQ. V lost 3 bases, J lost 2 bases, and 6 bases lay in between. CDR3 sequence reads: CASSSGTGNTIYF. The DNA of the CDR3 is TGCGCCAGCAGCTCAGGGACTGGAAACACCATATATTTT.

The chain joins TRBV28 to TRBJ1-1; no reliable D call. Trimming shortened V by 11 bases and J by 2 bases, and 15 bases separated the two germline ends. CDR1 and CDR2 from the germline V gene are MDHEN and SYDVKM. The CDR3 is made up of 13 amino acids. Here the CDR3 reads CAVLVPRNTEAFF. The DNA for the CDR3 is TGTGCCGTTCTAGTGCCACGTAACACTGAAGCTTTCTTT.

The chain links TRBV7-2 to TRBJ2-3; TRBD2 matches at 8 bases. CDR1 and CDR2 from the germline V gene are SGHTA and FQGNSA. V lost 0 bases and J lost 1; bases outside the gene matches: 6. The CDR3 runs 17 residues. The DNA of the CDR3 is TGTGCCAGCAGCTTAGCTTCTTCCGGGAGGGGCACAGATACGCAGTATTTT. Encoded protein: CASSLASSGRGTDTQYF.

In its sample, this clone was seen a few times. The chain is built from TRBV5-1 and TRBJ2-1; 9 bases match TRBD1. V gave up 4 bases and J gave up 6 bases; unmatched junction bases: 5. In germline, CDR1 is SGHRS, CDR2 YFSETQ. The CDR3 spans 14 residues. This chain's CDR3 is CASSVQTGGNEQFF. The CDR3 nucleotides read TGCGCCAGCAGCGTGCAGACAGGGGGCAATGAGCAGTTCTTC.

The rearrangement uses TRBV23-1 and TRBJ2-1, with 8 bases aligning to TRBD1. TRBV23-1 carries the ORF label, with uncertain function. J was trimmed by 4 bases and V by 6 bases; bases with no gene match: 11. The CDR3 consists of 16 residues. The CDR3 region has the DNA TGCGCCAGCAGCACGAGGGGACAGGTTTTTTACAATGAGCAGTTCTTC. Amino acids: CASSTRGQVFYNEQFF.

The V and J genes are TRBV10-3 and TRBJ2-3; D ambiguous. The CDR3 is made up of 14 amino acids. Germline V lookup: CDR1 ENHRY, CDR2 SYGVKD. The germline V and J ends were trimmed by 9 bases and 0 bases, with 13 bases remaining between them. The CDR3 nucleotides are TGTGCCATAAACAGAGCATCTAGCACAGATACGCAGTATTTT. The encoded protein is CAINRASSTDTQYF.

The chain carries TRBV18 and TRBJ2-5, with a weak D call TRBD1 (5 bases). Germline values: CDR1 KGHSH, CDR2 LQKENI. The CDR3 length is 13 residues. The V end was cut by 0 bases, the J end by 4 bases, with 6 bases between. The DNA of the CDR3 is TGTGCCAGCTCACCACCGACAGTAGAGACCCAGTACTTC. Amino acid sequence: CASSPPTVETQYF.

This clone was seen a handful of times. The rearrangement joins TRBV5-4 to TRBJ2-5, with 7 bases that match TRBD2. The CDR3 has 18 residues. Looked up from germline, CDR1 is SGHNT and CDR2 is YYREEE (reference sequence). The trim removed 3 bases at V and 7 bases at J, leaving 21 bases unmatched. The CDR3 sequence is CASSSGGVSPGGGATQYF. CDR3 nucleotide sequence: TGTGCCAGCAGCTCCGGAGGGGTTAGCCCGGGAGGTGGTGCGACCCAGTACTTC.

This clone was seen only a few times. The chain recombines TRBV29-1 with TRBJ2-3; 12 bases match TRBD2. Germline trimming cut 4 bases from V and 3 bases from J; bases unmatched to any gene: 14. Germline V gene lookup returns CDR1 SQVTM and CDR2 ANQGSEA. This CDR3 is 18 amino acids long. The CDR3 region has the DNA TGCAGCGTTGTCCCCCTGGCTAGCGGGAGGGCCTTAACAGATACGCAGTATTTT. Translated: CSVVPLASGRALTDTQYF.

This chain uses TRBV15 with TRBJ2-1; 7 nucleotides line up with TRBD2. Germline values: CDR1 LNHNV, CDR2 YYDKDF (reference sequence). With V trimmed by 5 bases and J by 7 bases, 8 bases remained unmatched. The CDR3 has 14 amino acids. The CDR3: CATSDLREGNEQFF. The CDR3 nucleotides are TGTGCCACCAGCGACCTCAGGGAGGGGAATGAGCAGTTCTTC.

The chain uses TRBV28 and TRBJ1-1; 7 bases line up with TRBD1. This CDR3 has 14 residues. V dropped 4 bases and J dropped 5; count of bases not matched to a gene: 7. Germline V gene lookup returns CDR1 MDHEN and CDR2 SYDVKM. The CDR3 region is CASSYPGTATEAFF. DNA of the CDR3: TGTGCCAGCAGTTACCCCGGGACAGCGACTGAAGCTTTCTTT.

The sample holds a few counts of this clone. The chain combines TRBV11-2 with TRBJ2-5; TRBD2 aligns across 8 bases. This CDR3 is 15 amino acids long. The junction had 7 bases not matched to a gene; V was cut back by 3 bases and J by 4 bases. Looked up from germline, CDR1 is SGHAT and CDR2 is FQNNGV. CDR3 bases: TGTGCCAGCAGCTTCTTCGGGCTAGCGGGAGAGACCCAGTACTTC. Protein: CASSFFGLAGETQYF.

This clone was observed a handful of times. The chain carries TRBV7-2 and TRBJ2-5; possible D gene TRBD1, 5 bases. V lost 11 bases, J lost 1 base, and 11 bases lay in between. The CDR3 length is 12 residues. Germline V gives CDR1 SGHTA, CDR2 FQGNSA. The CDR3 DNA reads TGTGCCTCCGACAGAAGCCAAGAGACCCAGTACTTC. This gives the protein CASDRSQETQYF.

With regard to this clone: Distinct nucleotide sequences in the sample also encode this CDR3. The chain joins TRBV18 to TRBJ1-1; D gene ambiguous. This CDR3 comprises 14 residues. Germline values: CDR1 KGHSH, CDR2 LQKENI. V shed 0 bases and J shed 1 base, with 6 bases lying between them. The CDR3 region has the DNA TGTGCCAGCTCACCACCGGCCCCGAACACTGAAGCTTTCTTT. This sequence encodes CASSPPAPNTEAFF.

This clone was observed a handful of times. The rearrangement uses TRBV29-1 and TRBJ1-4, with 9 bases fitting TRBD1. The CDR3 totals 13 residues. J lost 6 bases, V lost 4 bases, and 3 bases had no gene match. Germline CDR1 reads SQVTM; CDR2 reads ANQGSEA. In nucleotides, the CDR3 is TGCAGCGTTGCCGACAGGGGGGATGAAAAACTGTTTTTT. It yields the protein CSVADRGDEKLFF.

This clone has a handful of counts. This chain links TRBV19 with TRBJ2-7; no clear D. The V and J ends lost 3 bases and 4 bases respectively, with 10 bases between them. The CDR3 contains 13 residues. The V gene's germline CDR1 is LNHDA and CDR2 SQIVND (reference sequence). CDR3 nucleotides: TGTGCCAGTAGTATGGAAGAGAGGTACGAGCAGTACTTC. Protein: CASSMEERYEQYF.